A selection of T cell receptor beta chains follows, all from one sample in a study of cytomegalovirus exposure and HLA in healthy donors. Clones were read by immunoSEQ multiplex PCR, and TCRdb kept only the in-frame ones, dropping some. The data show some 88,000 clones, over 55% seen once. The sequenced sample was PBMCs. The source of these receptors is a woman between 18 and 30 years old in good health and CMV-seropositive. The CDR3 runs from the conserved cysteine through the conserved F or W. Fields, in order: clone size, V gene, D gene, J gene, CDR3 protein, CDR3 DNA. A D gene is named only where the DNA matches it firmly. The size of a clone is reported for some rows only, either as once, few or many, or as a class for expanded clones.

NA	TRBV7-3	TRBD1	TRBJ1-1	CASSPQGTRTEAFF	TGTGCCAGCAGCCCACAGGGGACGCGCACTGAAGCTTTCTTT
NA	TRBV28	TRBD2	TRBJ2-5	CASSPSGPREGLETQYF	TGTGCCAGCAGTCCTAGCGGCCCCCGGGAGGGCCTGGAGACCCAGTACTTC
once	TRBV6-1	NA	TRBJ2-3	CASSQRRGGTDTQYF	TGTGCCAGCAGCCAGCGGAGAGGCGGCACAGATACGCAGTATTTT
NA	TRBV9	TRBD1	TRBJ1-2	CASSGQGAEGYTF	TGTGCCAGCAGCGGACAGGGGGCGGAAGGCTACACCTTC
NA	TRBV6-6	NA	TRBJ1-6	CASSYDPRSPLHF	TGTGCCAGCAGTTACGACCCTAGGTCACCCCTCCACTTT
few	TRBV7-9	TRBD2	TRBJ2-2	CASSLGGMNTGELFF	TGTGCCAGCAGCTTGGGGGGGATGAACACCGGGGAGCTGTTTTTT
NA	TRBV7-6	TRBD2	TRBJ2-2	CASSFQIETSPSNTGELFF	TGTGCCAGCAGCTTTCAGATCGAGACTAGCCCTTCGAACACCGGGGAGCTGTTTTTT
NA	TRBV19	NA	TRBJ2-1	CASTTTGAVPYNEQFF	TGTGCCAGTACAACCACCGGAGCGGTCCCCTACAATGAGCAGTTCTTC
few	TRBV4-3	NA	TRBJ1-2	CASSQTVVARYGYTF	TGCGCCAGCAGCCAAACGGTCGTGGCGAGGTATGGCTACACCTTC
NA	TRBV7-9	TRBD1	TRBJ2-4	CASSVSQGAKNIQYF	TGTGCCAGCAGCGTTTCACAGGGGGCCAAAAACATTCAGTACTTC
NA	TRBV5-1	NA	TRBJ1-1	CASSFDKNTEAFF	TGCGCCAGCAGCTTCGACAAAAACACTGAAGCTTTCTTT
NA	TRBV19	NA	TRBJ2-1	CATVDYYNEQFF	TGTGCCACTGTGGACTATTACAATGAGCAGTTCTTC
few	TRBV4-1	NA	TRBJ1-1	CASSRQANTEAFF	TGCGCCAGCAGCCGACAAGCGAACACTGAAGCTTTCTTT
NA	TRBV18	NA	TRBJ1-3	CASSPERGNTIYF	TGTGCCAGCTCACCAGAGAGGGGAAACACCATATATTTT
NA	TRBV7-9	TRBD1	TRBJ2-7	CASKGDRDRPPYEQYF	TGTGCCAGCAAAGGGGACCGGGACAGGCCCCCCTACGAGCAGTACTTC
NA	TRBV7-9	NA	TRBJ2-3	CASNGMASTDTQYF	TGTGCCAGCAACGGGATGGCTAGCACAGATACGCAGTATTTT
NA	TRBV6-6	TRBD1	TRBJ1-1	CASKGQGIAEAFF	TGTGCCAGCAAGGGACAGGGTATAGCCGAAGCTTTCTTT
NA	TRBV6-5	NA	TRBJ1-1	CASSYSAGGNTEAFF	TGTGCCAGCAGTTACTCGGCAGGAGGGAACACTGAAGCTTTCTTT
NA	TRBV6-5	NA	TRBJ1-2	CASSPRAGLYYGYTF	TGTGCCAGCAGTCCTAGGGCAGGGCTGTACTATGGCTACACCTTC
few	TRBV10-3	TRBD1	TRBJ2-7	CATDRGGNEQYF	TGTGCCACCGACAGGGGGGGGAACGAGCAGTACTTC
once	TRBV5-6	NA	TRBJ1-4	CASSLGPTTNEKLFF	TGTGCCAGCAGCTTGGGCCCTACAACTAATGAAAAACTGTTTTTT
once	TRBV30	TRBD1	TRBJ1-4	CAWSHRDRGSKSGKLFF	TGTGCCTGGAGTCACCGGGACAGGGGGTCGAAAAGTGGAAAACTGTTTTTT
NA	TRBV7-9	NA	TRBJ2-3	CASMNRVGPDTQYF	TGTGCCAGCATGAACCGAGTGGGGCCAGATACGCAGTATTTT
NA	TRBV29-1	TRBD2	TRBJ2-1	CSVEDPLTSGRRYNEQFF	TGCAGCGTTGAAGACCCTTTGACTAGCGGGAGACGATACAATGAGCAGTTCTTC
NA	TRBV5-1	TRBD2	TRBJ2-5	CASSPRTSGRWQETQYF	TGCGCCAGCAGCCCTAGGACTAGCGGGAGATGGCAAGAGACCCAGTACTTC
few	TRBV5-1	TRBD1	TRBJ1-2	CASSPGQGAGGYTF	TGCGCCAGCAGCCCGGGACAGGGGGCGGGTGGCTACACCTTC
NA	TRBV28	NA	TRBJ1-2	CASSREGSGGSGYTF	TGTGCCAGCAGTCGGGAGGGCAGCGGTGGAAGCGGCTACACCTTC
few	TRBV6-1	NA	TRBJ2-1	CASSEGLRGGPFF	TGTGCCAGCAGTGAAGGGCTCCGGGGTGGTCCGTTCTTC
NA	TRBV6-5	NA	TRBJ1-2	CASRSYSGGFGGYTF	TGTGCCAGCAGGTCCTATTCCGGGGGGTTTGGGGGCTACACCTTC
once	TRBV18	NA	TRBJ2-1	CASSPLVAQGPNNEQFF	TGTGCCAGCTCACCACTAGTCGCCCAGGGGCCAAACAATGAGCAGTTCTTC
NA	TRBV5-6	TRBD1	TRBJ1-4	CASSPGTDNEKLFF	TGTGCCAGCAGCCCCGGGACAGATAATGAAAAACTGTTTTTT
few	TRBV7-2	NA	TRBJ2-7	CASSLQGLASYEQYF	TGTGCCAGCAGCTTACAGGGGCTAGCCTCCTACGAGCAGTACTTC
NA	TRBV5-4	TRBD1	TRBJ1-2	CASSLKRQGVYGYTF	TGTGCCAGCAGCTTGAAGAGACAGGGAGTGTATGGCTACACCTTC
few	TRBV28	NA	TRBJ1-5	CASSLRGSNQPQHF	TGTGCCAGCAGTTTACGGGGTAGCAATCAGCCCCAGCATTTT
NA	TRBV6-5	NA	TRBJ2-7	CASSYSSLLSTYEQYF	TGTGCCAGCAGTTACTCCTCTCTTCTCTCTACCTACGAGCAGTACTTC
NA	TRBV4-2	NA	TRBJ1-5	CASSQDRETNQPQHF	TGTGCCAGCAGCCAAGACAGGGAAACCAATCAGCCCCAGCATTTT
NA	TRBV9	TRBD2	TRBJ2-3	CASSVSTSGGSLGTDTQYF	TGTGCCAGCAGCGTTTCCACTAGCGGGGGTTCCCTTGGCACAGATACGCAGTATTTT
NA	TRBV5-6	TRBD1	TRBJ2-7	CASSLLRTGSYEQYF	TGTGCCAGCAGCTTGCTCCGGACAGGATCCTACGAGCAGTACTTC
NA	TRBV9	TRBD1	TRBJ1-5	CASSGDRENQPQHF	TGTGCCAGCAGCGGGGACAGGGAAAATCAGCCCCAGCATTTT
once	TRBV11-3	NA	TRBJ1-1	CASSLAGVNTEAFF	TGTGCCAGCAGCTTAGCGGGGGTGAACACTGAAGCTTTCTTT
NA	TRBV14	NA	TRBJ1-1	CASSPQANTEAFF	TGTGCCAGCAGCCCACAGGCGAACACTGAAGCTTTCTTT
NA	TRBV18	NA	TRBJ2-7	CASSIGEAYEQYF	TGTGCCAGCTCAATCGGGGAGGCCTACGAGCAGTACTTC
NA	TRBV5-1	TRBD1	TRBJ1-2	CASSLDLGDRGRNYGYTF	TGCGCCAGCAGCTTGGATTTAGGGGACAGGGGGCGGAACTATGGCTACACCTTC
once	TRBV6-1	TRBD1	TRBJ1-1	CAMGDRRENTEAFF	TGTGCCATGGGGGACAGGCGGGAGAACACTGAAGCTTTCTTT
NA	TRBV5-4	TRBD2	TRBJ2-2	CASSAPSGGVGELFF	TGTGCCAGCAGCGCTCCTAGCGGGGGGGTCGGGGAGCTGTTTTTT
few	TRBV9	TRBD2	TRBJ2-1	CASSAGLAASNEQFF	TGTGCCAGCAGCGCCGGACTAGCGGCCTCTAATGAGCAGTTCTTC
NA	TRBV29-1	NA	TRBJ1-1	CSGLGKGDTEAFF	TGCAGCGGTTTAGGGAAGGGAGACACTGAAGCTTTCTTT
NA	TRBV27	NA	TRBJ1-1	CASMGQGDTEAFF	TGTGCCAGCATGGGGCAGGGTGACACTGAAGCTTTCTTT
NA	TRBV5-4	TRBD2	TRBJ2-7	CASSMISGRAYEQYF	TGTGCCAGCAGCATGATTAGCGGGAGGGCCTACGAGCAGTACTTC
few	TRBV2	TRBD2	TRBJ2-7	CASSETIAGGKVAQYF	TGTGCCAGCAGTGAAACGATAGCGGGGGGTAAAGTAGCGCAGTACTTC
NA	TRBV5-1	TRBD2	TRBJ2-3	CASSTSGDTDTQYF	TGCGCCAGCAGTACTAGCGGGGACACAGATACGCAGTATTTT
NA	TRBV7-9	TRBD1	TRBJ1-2	CASSVGQDYGYTF	TGTGCCAGCAGCGTGGGACAGGACTATGGCTACACCTTC
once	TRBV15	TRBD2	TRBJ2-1	CATSREGSGGSYEQFF	TGTGCCACCAGCAGAGAGGGTAGCGGGGGGTCCTATGAGCAGTTCTTC
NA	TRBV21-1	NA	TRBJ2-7	CASSKGASGRACRMTYEQYF	TGTGCCAGCAGCAAGGGCGCTAGCGGGAGGGCCTGCCGAATGACTTACGAGCAGTACTTC
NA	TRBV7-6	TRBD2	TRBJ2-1	CASSLTGLVNNEQFF	TGTGCCAGCAGCTTAACGGGACTAGTGAACAATGAGCAGTTCTTC
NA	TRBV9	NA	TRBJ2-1	CASSPLVTSSYNEQFF	TGTGCCAGCAGCCCCTTAGTCACTAGCAGCTACAATGAGCAGTTCTTC
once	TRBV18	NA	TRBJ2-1	CASSLDQRGNEQFF	TGTGCCAGCTCACTCGACCAGCGAGGGAATGAGCAGTTCTTC